Sequencing of this T cell receptor (beta chain) was carried out in a study of cytomegalovirus exposure and HLA in healthy donors. The primer mix had 60 Vbeta and 13 Jbeta primers. How the authors handled the data: Tens of millions of unique TCR beta chains, 9 million to 11 million shared, were counted in a later analysis. Some clones are missing from TCRdb's copy, which holds only in-frame ones; the method was immunoSEQ multiplex PCR. V and J calls plus clone size are reproduced from that table; the DNA served to infer D and trimming. The data contain 180,000 or so clones, more than 70% of them seen just once; the ten biggest clones take up roughly 7.6%. The CDR3 is 15 amino acids. Germline V gene sequence: CDR1 SGHNT, CDR2 YENEEA. V lost 0 bases to trimming and J lost 4 bases, with 12 bases between them. Sampled while nominally healthy, donors likely had unrecorded immune exposures. Study-wide points: Data from an earlier analysis indicated that most TCR beta V segments were productive either about 87% or about 30% of the time. Owing to their indistinguishability, certain V segments, notably TRBV6-2 and TRBV6-3, were excluded.

In regard to this clone: No antigen is known for it.

J is TRBJ1-2 and V is TRBV11-3; D is undetermined. This clonotype was obtained from a woman aged 40 to 50 in good health and CMV-seropositive. The sample consisted of PBMCs. CDR3 nucleotides: TGTGCCAGCAGCTTAGACCTTTCCAGAGGCTATGGCTACACCTTC. Translated: CASSLDLSRGYGYTF.